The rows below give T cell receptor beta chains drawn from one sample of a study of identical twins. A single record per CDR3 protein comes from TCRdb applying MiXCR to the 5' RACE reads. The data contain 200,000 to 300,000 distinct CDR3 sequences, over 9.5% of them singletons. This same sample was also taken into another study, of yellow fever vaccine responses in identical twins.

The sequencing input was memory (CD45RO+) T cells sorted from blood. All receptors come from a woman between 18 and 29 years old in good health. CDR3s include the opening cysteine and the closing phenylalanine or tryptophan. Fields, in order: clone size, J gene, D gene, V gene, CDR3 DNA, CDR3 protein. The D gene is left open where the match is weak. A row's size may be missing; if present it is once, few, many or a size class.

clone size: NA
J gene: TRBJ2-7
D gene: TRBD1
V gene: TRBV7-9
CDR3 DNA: TGTGCCAGCAGCCCCCCGGGCAACAGGGGGCCAATCGAGCAGTACTTC
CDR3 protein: CASSPPGNRGPIEQYF

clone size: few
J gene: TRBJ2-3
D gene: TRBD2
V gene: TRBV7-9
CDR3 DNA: TGTGCCAGCAGCCCCCAGACTAGCGGGAGAGATACGCAGTATTTT
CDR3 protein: CASSPQTSGRDTQYF

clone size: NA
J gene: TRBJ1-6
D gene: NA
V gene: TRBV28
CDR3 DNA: TGTGCCAGCAGTTTGCAGGGTGATAATTCACCCCTCCACTTT
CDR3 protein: CASSLQGDNSPLHF

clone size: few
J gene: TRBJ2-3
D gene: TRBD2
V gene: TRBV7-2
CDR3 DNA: TGTGCCAGCAGACTGAGTCCAGCGGGAGGCCCAGATACGCAGTATTTT
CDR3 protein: CASRLSPAGGPDTQYF

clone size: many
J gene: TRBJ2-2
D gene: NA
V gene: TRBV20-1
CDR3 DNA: TGCAGTGCTAGAGATACAAGGACCGGGGAGCTGTTTTTT
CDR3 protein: CSARDTRTGELFF

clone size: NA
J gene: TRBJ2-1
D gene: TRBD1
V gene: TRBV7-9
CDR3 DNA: TGTGCCAGCAGCTCGAACCGGGACAGCATATACAATGAGCAGTTCTTC
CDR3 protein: CASSSNRDSIYNEQFF

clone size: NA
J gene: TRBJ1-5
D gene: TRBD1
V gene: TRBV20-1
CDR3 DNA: TGCAGTGCTAGACCACAGGGGGCGGTGCTGATCATGACCCAGCATTTT
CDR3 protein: CSARPQGAVLIMTQHF

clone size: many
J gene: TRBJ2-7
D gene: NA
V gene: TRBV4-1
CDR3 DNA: TGCGCCAGCAGCCAAGGAGGGGAGCTAATCTACTACGAGCAGTACTTC
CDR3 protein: CASSQGGELIYYEQYF

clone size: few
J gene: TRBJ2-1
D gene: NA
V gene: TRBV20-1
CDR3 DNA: TGCAGTGCTAGAATGTTCGAGCAGTTCTTC
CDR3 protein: CSARMFEQFF

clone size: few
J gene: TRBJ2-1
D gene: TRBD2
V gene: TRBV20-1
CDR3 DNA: TGCAGTGCTGGATATAGCGGGTATTACAATGAGCAGTTCTTC
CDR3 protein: CSAGYSGYYNEQFF

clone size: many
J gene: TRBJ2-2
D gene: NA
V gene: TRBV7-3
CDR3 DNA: TGTGCCAGCAGCTTAGACTCCGGGGAGCTGTTTTTT
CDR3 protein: CASSLDSGELFF

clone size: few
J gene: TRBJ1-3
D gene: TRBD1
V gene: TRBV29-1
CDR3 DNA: TGCAGCGCACGGACAGGGGCGTCAACTGGAAACACCATATATTTT
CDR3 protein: CSARTGASTGNTIYF

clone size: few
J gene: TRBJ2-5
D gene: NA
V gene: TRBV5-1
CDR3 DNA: TGCGCCAGCAGCCGGAGAGGGGAGGAGACCCAGTACTTC
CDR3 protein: CASSRRGEETQYF

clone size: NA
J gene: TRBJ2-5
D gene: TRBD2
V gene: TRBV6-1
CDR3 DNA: TGTGCCAGCAGTGAAGCGCCGGGGGGCCAAGAGACCCAGTACTTC
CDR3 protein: CASSEAPGGQETQYF

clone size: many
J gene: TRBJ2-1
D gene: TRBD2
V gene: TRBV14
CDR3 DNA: TGTGCCAGCAGCCGCTACGGGACTAGCGGGAGGGCCCGTTACAATGAGCAGTTCTTC
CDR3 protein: CASSRYGTSGRARYNEQFF

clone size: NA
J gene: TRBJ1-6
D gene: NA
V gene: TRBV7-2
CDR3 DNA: TGTGCCAGCAGCCCTAGGACACCTAATAATTCACCCCTCCACTTT
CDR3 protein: CASSPRTPNNSPLHF

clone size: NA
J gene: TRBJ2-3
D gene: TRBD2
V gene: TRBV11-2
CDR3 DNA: TGTGCCAGCAGCATTAAAGGACTAGCGGGGGGCAAGCCTAGCACAGATACGCAGTATTTT
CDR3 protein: CASSIKGLAGGKPSTDTQYF

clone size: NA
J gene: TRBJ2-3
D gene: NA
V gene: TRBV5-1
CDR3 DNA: TGCGCCAGCAGCTTGGGCAGGGGCCACACAGATACGCAGTATTTT
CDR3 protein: CASSLGRGHTDTQYF

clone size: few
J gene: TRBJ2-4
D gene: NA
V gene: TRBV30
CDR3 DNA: TGTGCCTGGAGTGCCCTCGGGACAGCCAAAAACATTCAGTACTTC
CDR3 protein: CAWSALGTAKNIQYF

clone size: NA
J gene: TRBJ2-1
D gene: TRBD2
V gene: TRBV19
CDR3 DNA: TGTGCCAGTAGTATGGGGCTAGCGGGGGGCCAGATGAGCTCCTACAATGAGCAGTTCTTC
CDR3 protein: CASSMGLAGGQMSSYNEQFF

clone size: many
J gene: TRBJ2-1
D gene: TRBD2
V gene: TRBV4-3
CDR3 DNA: TGCGCCAGCAGCCAAGAGTTGGGGAGGGCTAATGAGCAGTTCTTC
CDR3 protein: CASSQELGRANEQFF

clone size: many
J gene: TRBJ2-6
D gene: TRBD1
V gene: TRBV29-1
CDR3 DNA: TGCAGCGTTACCGGGACAGGGACCGTCCTGACTTTC
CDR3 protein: CSVTGTGTVLTF

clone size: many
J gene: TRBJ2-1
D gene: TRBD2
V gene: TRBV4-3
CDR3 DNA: TGCGCCAGCAGCCAAGACGGGACTAGCGGGGTACACAATGAGCAGTTCTTC
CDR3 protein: CASSQDGTSGVHNEQFF

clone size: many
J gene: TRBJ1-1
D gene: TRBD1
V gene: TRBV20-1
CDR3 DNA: TGCAGTGCCTTGACAGGGGGAACTGAAGCTTTCTTT
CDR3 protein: CSALTGGTEAFF

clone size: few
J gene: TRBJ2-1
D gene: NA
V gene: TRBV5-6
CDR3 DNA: TGTGCCAGCAGCTTGAAAGGGACCCCCCACAATGAGCAGTTCTTC
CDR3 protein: CASSLKGTPHNEQFF

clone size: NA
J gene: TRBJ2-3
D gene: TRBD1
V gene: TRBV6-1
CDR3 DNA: TGTGCCAGCAGTCGCCGGGACAGGGGTCAAGATACGCAGTATTTT
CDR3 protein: CASSRRDRGQDTQYF

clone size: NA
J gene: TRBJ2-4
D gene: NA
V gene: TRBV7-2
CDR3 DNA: TGTGCCAGCAGCTTGTATAGTGCGGACATTCAGTACTTC
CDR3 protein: CASSLYSADIQYF

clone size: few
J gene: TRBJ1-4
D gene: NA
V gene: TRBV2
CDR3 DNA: TGTGCCAGCAGTGGGAACAGGGCTGCGAATGAAAAACTGTTTTTT
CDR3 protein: CASSGNRAANEKLFF

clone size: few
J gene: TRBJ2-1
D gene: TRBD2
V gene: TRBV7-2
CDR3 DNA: TGTGCCAGCAGCCCATCTAGCGGGAGGACCTACAATGAGCAGTTCTTC
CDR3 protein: CASSPSSGRTYNEQFF

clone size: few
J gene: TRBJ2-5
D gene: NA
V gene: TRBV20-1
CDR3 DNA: TGCAGTGCCACAGGGTTTGATCAAGAGACCCAGTACTTC
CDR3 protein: CSATGFDQETQYF

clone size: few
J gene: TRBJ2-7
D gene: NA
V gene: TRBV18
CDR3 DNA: TGTGCCAGCTCACAGGGAATCTCCTACGAGCAGTACTTC
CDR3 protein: CASSQGISYEQYF

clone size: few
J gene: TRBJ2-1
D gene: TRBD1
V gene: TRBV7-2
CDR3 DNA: TGTGCCAGCAGCTCGGCACCGGGACAGGGGGCCTACAATGAGCAGTTCTTC
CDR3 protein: CASSSAPGQGAYNEQFF

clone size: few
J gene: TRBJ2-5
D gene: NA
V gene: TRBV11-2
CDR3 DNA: TGTGCCAGCAGCTTAGGGGTAGCGGAGACCCAGTACTTC
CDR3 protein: CASSLGVAETQYF

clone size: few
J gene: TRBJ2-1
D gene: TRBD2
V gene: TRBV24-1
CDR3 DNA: TGTGCCACCAGTGATGCTAGCGGGGTGGATGAGCAGTTCTTC
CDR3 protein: CATSDASGVDEQFF

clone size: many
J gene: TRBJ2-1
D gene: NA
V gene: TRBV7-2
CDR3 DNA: TGTGCCAGCAGCACAAGGGATTTATCCTACAATGAGCAGTTCTTC
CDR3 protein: CASSTRDLSYNEQFF

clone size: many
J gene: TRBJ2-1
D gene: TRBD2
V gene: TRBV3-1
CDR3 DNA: TGTGCCAGCCAACTAGCGGGGCTGGGCAATGAGCAGTTCTTC
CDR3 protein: CASQLAGLGNEQFF

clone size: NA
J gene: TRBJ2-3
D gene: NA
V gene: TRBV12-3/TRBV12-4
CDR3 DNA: TGTGCCAGCACCTCCGCTGGGGGCGATACGCAGTATTTT
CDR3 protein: CASTSAGGDTQYF

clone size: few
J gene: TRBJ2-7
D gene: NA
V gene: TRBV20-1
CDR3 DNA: TGCAGTGCTAGAGATCTAACCGCGGTAGGCTACGAGCAGTACTTC
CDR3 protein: CSARDLTAVGYEQYF

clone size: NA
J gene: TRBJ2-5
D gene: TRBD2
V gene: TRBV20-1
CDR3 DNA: TGCAGTGCTAGGGACCCCAGTTCTAGCGGGGAACGAGAGACCCAGTACTTC
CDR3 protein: CSARDPSSSGERETQYF

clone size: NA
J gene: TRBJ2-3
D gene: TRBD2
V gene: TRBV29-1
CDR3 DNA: TGCAGCGTTGATGGGGGGGTAACAGATACGCAGTATTTT
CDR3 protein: CSVDGGVTDTQYF

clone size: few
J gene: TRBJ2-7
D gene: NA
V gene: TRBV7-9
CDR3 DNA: TGTGCCAGCAGCTTAGGACACGGGGTTTACGAGCAGTACTTC
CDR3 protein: CASSLGHGVYEQYF

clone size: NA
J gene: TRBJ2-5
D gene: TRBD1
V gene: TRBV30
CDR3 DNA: TGTGCCTGGGACAGGGAAGAGACCCAGTACTTC
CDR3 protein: CAWDREETQYF

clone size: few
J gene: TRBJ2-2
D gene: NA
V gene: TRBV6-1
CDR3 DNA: TGTGCCAGCAGTCCCTGGGGCACCGGGGAGCTGTTTTTT
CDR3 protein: CASSPWGTGELFF

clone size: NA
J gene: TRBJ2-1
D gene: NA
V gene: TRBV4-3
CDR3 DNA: TGCGCCAGCAGCCAATTAGCGACCAATGAGCAGTTCTTC
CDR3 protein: CASSQLATNEQFF

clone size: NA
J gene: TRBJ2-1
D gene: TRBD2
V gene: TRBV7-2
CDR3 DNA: TGTGCCAGCAGCCCAGGGGGGCTAGCGGGAGAAAAGGAGTTCTTC
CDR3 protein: CASSPGGLAGEKEFF

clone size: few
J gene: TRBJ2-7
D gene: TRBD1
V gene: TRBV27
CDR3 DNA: TGTGCCAGCAGAAAAAATTCCGGGACAGGGTTAACCTACGAGCAGTACTTC
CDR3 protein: CASRKNSGTGLTYEQYF

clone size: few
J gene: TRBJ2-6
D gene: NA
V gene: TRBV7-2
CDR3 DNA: TGTGCCAGCGAATCAGATGCTGGGGCCAACGTCCTGACTTTC
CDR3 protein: CASESDAGANVLTF

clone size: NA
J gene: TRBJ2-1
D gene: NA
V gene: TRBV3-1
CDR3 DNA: TGTGCCAGCAGCCAGGAATGGAACGATGAGCAGTTCTTC
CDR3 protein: CASSQEWNDEQFF

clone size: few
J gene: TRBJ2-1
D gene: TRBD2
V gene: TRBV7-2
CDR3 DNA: TGTGCCAGCAGCTTGTTAGCGGGAGACTTCGGTGAGCAGTTCTTC
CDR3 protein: CASSLLAGDFGEQFF

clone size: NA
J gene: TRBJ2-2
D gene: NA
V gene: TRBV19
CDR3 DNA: TGTGCCAGTAGTAGGGCAGTCCGGAACACCGGGGAGCTGTTTTTT
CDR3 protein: CASSRAVRNTGELFF

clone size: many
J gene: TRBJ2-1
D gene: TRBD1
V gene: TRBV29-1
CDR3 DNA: TGCAGCGTGGCCCAAGACAGGGGCAATGAGCAGTTCTTC
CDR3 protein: CSVAQDRGNEQFF

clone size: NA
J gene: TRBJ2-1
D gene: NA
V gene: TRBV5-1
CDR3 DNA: TGCGCCAGCGGTATTCAAGGCCCCACCAATGAGCAGTTCTTC
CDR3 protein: CASGIQGPTNEQFF

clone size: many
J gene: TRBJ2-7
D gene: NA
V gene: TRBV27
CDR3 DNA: TGTGCCAGCAGTCCGATCCGGCAGGAGCAGTACTTC
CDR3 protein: CASSPIRQEQYF

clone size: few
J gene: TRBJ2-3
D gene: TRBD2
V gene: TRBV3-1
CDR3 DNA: TGTGCCAGCAGCCAATATACGACTAGCGGACGCACAGATACGCAGTATTTT
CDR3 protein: CASSQYTTSGRTDTQYF

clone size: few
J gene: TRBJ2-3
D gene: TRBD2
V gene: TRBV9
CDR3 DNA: TGTGCCAGCAGCACCCGTGGAGCGGGGGCCTCAGATACGCAGTATTTT
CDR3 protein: CASSTRGAGASDTQYF

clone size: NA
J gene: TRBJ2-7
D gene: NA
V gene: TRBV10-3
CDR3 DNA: TGTGCCATCAGTGTCAACCCAAGGGGGGCTAGCGAGCAGTACTTC
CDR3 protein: CAISVNPRGASEQYF

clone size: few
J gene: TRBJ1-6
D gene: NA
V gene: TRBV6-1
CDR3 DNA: TGTGCCAGCAGTGTTCGGGGACTGGATAATTCACCCCTCCACTTT
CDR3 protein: CASSVRGLDNSPLHF